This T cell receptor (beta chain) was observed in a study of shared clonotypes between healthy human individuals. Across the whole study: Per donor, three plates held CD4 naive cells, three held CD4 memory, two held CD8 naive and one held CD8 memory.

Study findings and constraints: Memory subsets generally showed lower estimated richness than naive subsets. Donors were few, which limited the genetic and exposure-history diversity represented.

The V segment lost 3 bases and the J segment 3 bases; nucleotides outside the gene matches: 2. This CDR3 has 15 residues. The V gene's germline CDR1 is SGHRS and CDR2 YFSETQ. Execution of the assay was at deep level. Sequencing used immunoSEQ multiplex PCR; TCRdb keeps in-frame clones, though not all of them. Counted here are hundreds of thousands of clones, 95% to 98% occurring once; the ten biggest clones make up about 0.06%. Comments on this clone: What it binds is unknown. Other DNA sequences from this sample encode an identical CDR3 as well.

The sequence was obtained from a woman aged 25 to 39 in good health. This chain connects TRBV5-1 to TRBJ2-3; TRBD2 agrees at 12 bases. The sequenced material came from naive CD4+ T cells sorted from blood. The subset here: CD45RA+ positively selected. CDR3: CASSWTSGTTDTQYF. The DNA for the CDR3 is TGCGCCAGCAGCTGGACTAGCGGGACAACAGATACGCAGTATTTT.